This TCR beta chain was sequenced during a study of STAT3 mutations in large granular lymphocyte leukemia. Study-level points and caveats: Every T-LGLL patient had at least one immunodominant TCRbeta clonotype. TCR clonotype switching after therapy occurred in about 30% of the 18 patients.

Sequencing used immunoSEQ multiplex PCR; TCRdb keeps in-frame clones, though not all of them. The table records 10,000 to 15,000 clones, over 85% of them present only once. This clone rates as medium-sized. The antigen is not known. The CDR3 loop spans 16 amino acids. Per germline, CDR1 KGHSH and CDR2 LQKENI. Trimming removed 0 bases from V and 6 bases from J; junction bases left unmatched: 6. The chain combines TRBV18 with TRBJ2-1, with 9 bases matching TRBD2. What was sequenced was peripheral blood mononuclear cells. This sequence was found in a man between 35 and 55 years old with T-cell large granular lymphocyte leukemia. Some clones in this sample may be carry-over from other donors' samples. CDR3 DNA: TGTGCCAGCTCACCACCGACTAGCGGCCAGGCCAATGAGCAGTTCTTC. Its protein product is CASSPPTSGQANEQFF.